A selection of T cell receptor beta chains follows, all from one sample in a study of T cells in Graves' hyperthyroidism and ophthalmopathy. Each CDR3 protein gets one entry after TCRdb re-called the multiplex PCR reads with MiXCR. The table has some 300,000 distinct CDR3 sequences, roughly a fifth seen once. The sequencing sample was made of blood. The receptor source for this set is a man over 45 with Graves' ophthalmopathy. Each CDR3 is given with its conserved first and last residue. The order of the fields is clone size, J gene, V gene, D gene, CDR3 protein, CDR3 DNA. D genes are given only for firm matches. Clone size is shown for a subset of rows, as once, few, many or a class of expanded clone.

clone_size: many; j_call: TRBJ1-6; v_call: TRBV2; d_call: NA; cdr3_aa: CASSTSGQGNSPLHF; cdr3_nt: TGTGCCAGCAGTACTAGCGGCCAGGGAAATTCACCCCTCCACTTT
clone_size: many; j_call: TRBJ1-1; v_call: TRBV18; d_call: NA; cdr3_aa: CASSPVTGVNTEAFF; cdr3_nt: TGTGCCAGCTCACCAGTCACGGGAGTGAACACTGAAGCTTTCTTT
clone_size: many; j_call: TRBJ1-5; v_call: TRBV28; d_call: TRBD1; cdr3_aa: CASSLWTGGNQPQHF; cdr3_nt: TGTGCCAGCAGTTTATGGACAGGGGGCAATCAGCCCCAGCATTTT
clone_size: NA; j_call: TRBJ1-2; v_call: TRBV28; d_call: NA; cdr3_aa: CASTQQRLDGYTF; cdr3_nt: TGTGCCAGCACCCAACAGCGGTTGGACGGCTACACCTTC
clone_size: NA; j_call: TRBJ2-2; v_call: TRBV5-1; d_call: TRBD1; cdr3_aa: CASSQAGTGGNTGELFF; cdr3_nt: TGCGCCAGCAGCCAAGCCGGGACAGGGGGGAACACCGGGGAGCTGTTTTTT
clone_size: many; j_call: TRBJ1-5; v_call: TRBV5-1; d_call: NA; cdr3_aa: CASSEGGTANQPQHF; cdr3_nt: TGCGCCAGCAGCGAGGGTGGGACCGCCAATCAGCCCCAGCATTTT
clone_size: few; j_call: TRBJ2-3; v_call: TRBV27; d_call: TRBD2; cdr3_aa: CASFRRENPDTQYF; cdr3_nt: TGTGCCAGCTTCAGGCGGGAGAACCCAGATACGCAGTATTTT
clone_size: NA; j_call: TRBJ2-3; v_call: TRBV28; d_call: TRBD2; cdr3_aa: CASPRGAGDRTDTQYF; cdr3_nt: TGTGCCAGCCCCAGAGGCGCGGGAGATAGGACAGATACGCAGTATTTT
clone_size: NA; j_call: TRBJ2-5; v_call: TRBV10-2; d_call: NA; cdr3_aa: CASSVTRGAGETQYF; cdr3_nt: TGCGCCAGCAGTGTTACGAGAGGGGCCGGGGAGACCCAGTACTTC
clone_size: many; j_call: TRBJ1-1; v_call: TRBV5-1; d_call: TRBD1; cdr3_aa: CASSLQGETEAFF; cdr3_nt: TGCGCCAGCAGTCTACAGGGGGAAACTGAAGCTTTCTTT
clone_size: NA; j_call: TRBJ2-7; v_call: TRBV11-2; d_call: TRBD2; cdr3_aa: CASSITGTSGGFSYEQYF; cdr3_nt: TGTGCCAGCAGTATCACCGGGACTAGCGGGGGGTTCTCCTACGAGCAGTACTTC
clone_size: NA; j_call: TRBJ1-5; v_call: TRBV12-3/TRBV12-4; d_call: NA; cdr3_aa: CASSVEGGENQPQHF; cdr3_nt: TGTGCCAGCAGCGTAGAGGGGGGCGAGAATCAGCCCCAGCATTTT
clone_size: NA; j_call: TRBJ1-2; v_call: TRBV12-3/TRBV12-4; d_call: TRBD1; cdr3_aa: CASSYRTGPLYGYTF; cdr3_nt: TGTGCCAGCAGTTATCGGACAGGGCCCCTCTATGGCTACACCTTC
clone_size: many; j_call: TRBJ2-1; v_call: TRBV20-1; d_call: NA; cdr3_aa: CSARDLSGALAYNEQFF; cdr3_nt: TGCAGTGCTAGAGATCTGTCGGGCGCTCTAGCCTACAATGAGCAGTTCTTC
clone_size: NA; j_call: TRBJ2-7; v_call: TRBV28; d_call: NA; cdr3_aa: CASSFSSGAYEQYF; cdr3_nt: TGTGCCAGCAGTTTTTCCTCGGGGGCCTACGAGCAGTACTTC
clone_size: few; j_call: TRBJ2-7; v_call: TRBV20-1; d_call: NA; cdr3_aa: CSARLQPYEQYF; cdr3_nt: TGCAGTGCTAGGCTCCAGCCCTACGAGCAGTACTTC
clone_size: few; j_call: TRBJ1-2; v_call: TRBV28; d_call: NA; cdr3_aa: CASSLDDGGYTF; cdr3_nt: TGTGCCAGCAGTTTGGATGATGGTGGCTACACCTTC
clone_size: NA; j_call: TRBJ2-1; v_call: TRBV4-1; d_call: TRBD2; cdr3_aa: CASSQGTSGRGRNEQFF; cdr3_nt: TGCGCCAGCAGCCAAGGGACTAGCGGGAGGGGGCGGAATGAGCAGTTCTTC
clone_size: many; j_call: TRBJ1-1; v_call: TRBV27; d_call: NA; cdr3_aa: CASSWKGGTEAFF; cdr3_nt: TGTGCCAGCAGTTGGAAGGGGGGCACTGAAGCTTTCTTT
clone_size: NA; j_call: TRBJ2-5; v_call: TRBV24-1; d_call: TRBD1; cdr3_aa: CATSSWTGGFQETQYF; cdr3_nt: TGTGCCACCAGTTCTTGGACAGGGGGCTTCCAAGAGACCCAGTACTTC
clone_size: few; j_call: TRBJ2-5; v_call: TRBV14; d_call: NA; cdr3_aa: CASSQSRRTVKYF; cdr3_nt: TGTGCCAGCAGCCAAAGCAGGCGGACAGTTAAGTACTTC
clone_size: many; j_call: TRBJ2-3; v_call: TRBV12-3/TRBV12-4; d_call: TRBD2; cdr3_aa: CASSFVTLAGPNTQYF; cdr3_nt: TGTGCCAGCAGTTTTGTAACCCTAGCGGGGCCGAATACGCAGTATTTT
clone_size: NA; j_call: TRBJ2-7; v_call: TRBV9; d_call: NA; cdr3_aa: CASSVGSDSYEQYF; cdr3_nt: TGTGCCAGCAGCGTAGGGTCAGACTCCTACGAGCAGTACTTC
clone_size: NA; j_call: TRBJ2-3; v_call: TRBV9; d_call: NA; cdr3_aa: CASSGIGTKRDTQYF; cdr3_nt: TGTGCCAGCAGCGGAATCGGGACAAAGCGAGATACGCAGTATTTT
clone_size: few; j_call: TRBJ1-1; v_call: TRBV6-1; d_call: NA; cdr3_aa: CASRGPVPEAFF; cdr3_nt: TGTGCCAGCAGGGGTCCGGTCCCTGAAGCTTTCTTT
clone_size: few; j_call: TRBJ2-5; v_call: TRBV5-6; d_call: NA; cdr3_aa: CASSGWGGETQYF; cdr3_nt: TGTGCCAGCAGCGGGTGGGGAGGAGAGACCCAGTACTTC
clone_size: few; j_call: TRBJ2-1; v_call: TRBV12-3/TRBV12-4; d_call: TRBD1; cdr3_aa: CASNIQGVPPNEQFF; cdr3_nt: TGTGCCAGCAATATTCAGGGGGTGCCACCCAATGAGCAGTTCTTC
clone_size: few; j_call: TRBJ1-5; v_call: TRBV20-1; d_call: NA; cdr3_aa: CSASANRANQPQHF; cdr3_nt: TGCAGTGCTAGCGCTAACAGGGCGAATCAGCCCCAGCATTTT
clone_size: NA; j_call: TRBJ1-6; v_call: TRBV5-1; d_call: NA; cdr3_aa: CASSPTLGGYNSPLHF; cdr3_nt: TGCGCCAGCAGCCCGACTTTGGGGGGATATAATTCACCCCTCCACTTT
clone_size: few; j_call: TRBJ1-5; v_call: TRBV10-3; d_call: NA; cdr3_aa: CAITWALDQPQHF; cdr3_nt: TGTGCCATCACCTGGGCCCTGGATCAGCCCCAGCATTTT
clone_size: NA; j_call: TRBJ1-6; v_call: TRBV27; d_call: TRBD1; cdr3_aa: CASSFRDRGSNSPLHF; cdr3_nt: TGTGCCAGCAGTTTTCGGGACAGGGGCTCAAATTCACCCCTCCACTTT
clone_size: NA; j_call: TRBJ1-1; v_call: TRBV5-1; d_call: NA; cdr3_aa: CASSLGSGSSSKAFF; cdr3_nt: TGCGCCAGCAGCTTGGGTTCAGGGAGCTCATCAAAGGCTTTCTTT
clone_size: many; j_call: TRBJ2-3; v_call: TRBV5-1; d_call: TRBD1; cdr3_aa: CASSSDRGTDTQYF; cdr3_nt: TGTGCCAGCAGTTCCGACAGGGGCACAGATACGCAGTATTTT
clone_size: few; j_call: TRBJ2-7; v_call: TRBV6-1; d_call: TRBD2; cdr3_aa: CASSSATSGKYEQYF; cdr3_nt: TGTGCCAGCAGCTCCGCAACTAGCGGGAAGTACGAGCAGTACTTC
clone_size: NA; j_call: TRBJ2-1; v_call: TRBV28; d_call: TRBD2; cdr3_aa: CASTLPYWASGTYNEQFF; cdr3_nt: TGTGCCAGCACCCTGCCCTATTGGGCTAGCGGGACCTACAATGAGCAGTTCTTC
clone_size: few; j_call: TRBJ2-1; v_call: TRBV24-1; d_call: NA; cdr3_aa: CATSGTGAEDYNEQFF; cdr3_nt: TGTGCCACCAGTGGGACGGGAGCCGAAGATTACAATGAGCAGTTCTTC
clone_size: many; j_call: TRBJ2-1; v_call: TRBV30; d_call: TRBD2; cdr3_aa: CAWIAQTSILVNEQFF; cdr3_nt: TGTGCCTGGATCGCCCAGACTAGCATTCTGGTCAATGAGCAGTTCTTC
clone_size: few; j_call: TRBJ2-7; v_call: TRBV6-2/TRBV6-3; d_call: TRBD2; cdr3_aa: CASSTSGVTYEQYF; cdr3_nt: TGTGCCAGCAGCACTAGCGGAGTGACCTACGAGCAGTACTTC
clone_size: many; j_call: TRBJ2-1; v_call: TRBV30; d_call: NA; cdr3_aa: CAWSDGYNEQFF; cdr3_nt: TGTGCCTGGAGTGACGGCTACAATGAGCAGTTCTTC
clone_size: NA; j_call: TRBJ1-5; v_call: TRBV28; d_call: NA; cdr3_aa: CASSGRAESNQPQHF; cdr3_nt: TGTGCCAGCAGCGGCCGGGCGGAGAGCAATCAGCCCCAGCATTTT
clone_size: few; j_call: TRBJ2-7; v_call: TRBV7-9; d_call: NA; cdr3_aa: CASSLMDTALHEQYF; cdr3_nt: TGTGCCAGCAGCTTGATGGACACGGCCCTCCACGAGCAGTACTTC
clone_size: many; j_call: TRBJ2-3; v_call: TRBV5-1; d_call: TRBD2; cdr3_aa: CASSRLAGGTDTQYF; cdr3_nt: TGCGCCAGCAGCAGGCTAGCGGGAGGCACAGATACGCAGTATTTT
clone_size: many; j_call: TRBJ2-7; v_call: TRBV20-1; d_call: TRBD2; cdr3_aa: CSARVPSGRPEQYF; cdr3_nt: TGCAGTGCTAGAGTGCCTAGCGGGAGACCCGAGCAGTACTTC
clone_size: few; j_call: TRBJ2-6; v_call: TRBV30; d_call: NA; cdr3_aa: CAWSVGGGANVLTF; cdr3_nt: TGTGCCTGGAGTGTGGGGGGCGGGGCCAACGTCCTGACTTTC
clone_size: few; j_call: TRBJ1-6; v_call: TRBV20-1; d_call: NA; cdr3_aa: CSARVGVYNSPLHF; cdr3_nt: TGCAGTGCTAGAGTAGGGGTCTATAATTCACCCCTCCACTTT
clone_size: few; j_call: TRBJ2-5; v_call: TRBV28; d_call: NA; cdr3_aa: CASSLTGTPTQYF; cdr3_nt: TGTGCCAGCAGTTTGACCGGGACACCGACCCAGTACTTC
clone_size: once; j_call: TRBJ2-1; v_call: TRBV11-2; d_call: TRBD2; cdr3_aa: CASSLTRSSGSSYNEQFF; cdr3_nt: TGTGCCAGCAGCTTAACTAGGTCTAGCGGGAGCTCCTACAATGAGCAGTTCTTC
clone_size: few; j_call: TRBJ2-1; v_call: TRBV12-5; d_call: TRBD2; cdr3_aa: CASGQGLARNEQFF; cdr3_nt: TGTGCTAGTGGGCAGGGACTAGCTCGCAATGAGCAGTTCTTC
clone_size: NA; j_call: TRBJ2-1; v_call: TRBV6-1; d_call: TRBD1; cdr3_aa: CASRAGTGWNEQFF; cdr3_nt: TGTGCCAGCAGGGCCGGGACAGGGTGGAATGAGCAGTTCTTC
clone_size: many; j_call: TRBJ2-7; v_call: TRBV28; d_call: TRBD2; cdr3_aa: CASFTSGKDEQYF; cdr3_nt: TGTGCCAGTTTTACTAGCGGGAAGGACGAGCAGTACTTC
clone_size: NA; j_call: TRBJ2-7; v_call: TRBV6-1; d_call: NA; cdr3_aa: CASSEVQGQQYF; cdr3_nt: TGTGCCAGCAGTGAAGTCCAGGGCCAGCAGTACTTC
clone_size: few; j_call: TRBJ2-7; v_call: TRBV7-8; d_call: TRBD2; cdr3_aa: CASSPQGGETYEQYF; cdr3_nt: TGTGCCAGCAGCCCCCAGGGAGGGGAAACCTACGAGCAGTACTTC
clone_size: few; j_call: TRBJ1-5; v_call: TRBV6-1; d_call: NA; cdr3_aa: CASKEDGTYSNQPQHF; cdr3_nt: TGTGCCAGCAAAGAAGACGGTACCTATAGCAATCAGCCCCAGCATTTT
clone_size: NA; j_call: TRBJ1-1; v_call: TRBV5-1; d_call: NA; cdr3_aa: CASSLGNVGGSTEAFF; cdr3_nt: TGCGCCAGCAGCTTGGGAAACGTAGGAGGGAGCACTGAAGCTTTCTTT
clone_size: few; j_call: TRBJ2-5; v_call: TRBV5-5; d_call: NA; cdr3_aa: CASSSQQETQYF; cdr3_nt: TGTGCCAGCAGTTCGCAGCAAGAGACCCAGTACTTC
clone_size: many; j_call: TRBJ2-7; v_call: TRBV28; d_call: TRBD2; cdr3_aa: CASSFIAFPGTSGSYEQYF; cdr3_nt: TGTGCCAGCAGTTTTATCGCTTTCCCCGGGACTAGCGGTTCCTACGAGCAGTACTTC
clone_size: few; j_call: TRBJ2-1; v_call: TRBV5-8; d_call: NA; cdr3_aa: CASRVDPPRYNEQFF; cdr3_nt: TGTGCCAGCAGGGTGGACCCCCCCCGTTACAATGAGCAGTTCTTC
clone_size: many; j_call: TRBJ2-1; v_call: TRBV11-3; d_call: NA; cdr3_aa: CASSLGEVNEQFF; cdr3_nt: TGTGCCAGCAGCTTAGGAGAAGTCAATGAGCAGTTCTTC